These 32 T cell receptor beta chains were sequenced from one sample in a study of T-cell reconstitution after alpha-beta-depleted transplantation in children. Preparation of the TCRbeta library involved a method that used unique molecular identifiers. TCRdb reanalysed the PCR reads using MiXCR and keeps one entry per CDR3 protein. The sample gives about 250,000 distinct CDR3 sequences, roughly 25% of which show up once; about 5% is in the top ten. Specimen: PBMCs, mostly from graft donor cells, collected 360 days after TCRalphabeta/CD19-depleted stem cell transplant. The receptors were sampled from a female patient aged 2-9 years who had a stem cell transplant for congenital amegakaryocytic thrombocytopenia, so the T cells may come from the graft donor.

The gene calls are TRBV7-6 and TRBJ2-7, with TRBD2 identical over 12 bases. Germline V gives CDR1 SGHVS, CDR2 FNYEAQ. The J segment lost 2 bases and the V segment lost 5 bases, leaving 7 bases of the junction unmatched. The CDR3 runs 16 residues. DNA for the CDR3: TGTGCCAGCAGCCCCAAAACTAGCGGGGGGCCCTACGAGCAGTACTTC. Protein: CASSPKTSGGPYEQYF. Full variable domain (missing parts from reference TRBV7-6 and TRBJ2-7): GAGVSQSPRYKVTKRGQDVALRCDPISGHVSLYWYRQALGQGPEFLTYFNYEAQQDKSGLPNDRFSAERPEGSISTLTIQRTEQRDSAMYRCASSPKTSGGPYEQYFGPGTRLTVT.

Only a few counts were recorded for this clonotype. The chain carries TRBV5-1 and TRBJ1-1; 10 bases are a match to TRBD1. CDR1 SGHRS and CDR2 YFSETQ come from the germline V gene. The CDR3 spans 16 residues. The V segment lost 0 bases and the J segment 4 bases; nucleotides outside the gene matches: 6. Here the CDR3 DNA reads TGCGCCAGCAGCTTGGCCGGGGACAGGGGATCCACTGAAGCTTTCTTT. This sequence encodes CASSLAGDRGSTEAFF.

The table lists this clonotype with a few counts. CDR3 DNA sequence: TGTGCCAGCAGTCCGTGGAAGGGAGGGCCCCAAGAGACCCAGTACTTC. Translation gives CASSPWKGGPQETQYF. The rearrangement joins TRBV27 to TRBJ2-5; 7 nucleotides align to TRBD2. The CDR3 runs 16 residues. The germline gives CDR1 MNHEY, CDR2 SMNVEV (reference sequence). V lost 5 bases, J lost 1 base, and 10 bases stayed unmatched.

The chain joins TRBV20-1 to TRBJ2-3; no clear D. The length of the CDR3 is 14 residues. Germline lookup yields CDR1 DFQATT and CDR2 SNEGSKA (reference sequence). The CDR3 is CTPQLGWDTDTQYF. CDR3 nucleotides: TGCACCCCCCAACTTGGCTGGGATACGGATACGCAGTATTTT.

This clonotype showed up just a few times. The chain joins TRBV7-9 to TRBJ2-5, with D tentatively TRBD1 (6 bases). Per the germline V gene, CDR1 is SEHNR and CDR2 is FQNEAQ (reference sequence). The length of the CDR3 is 14 residues. The V and J ends lost 2 bases and 5 bases respectively, with 12 bases between them. In DNA, the CDR3 is TGTGCCAGCAGCTTACCCTGGGACAAGGAGACCCAGTACTTC. The encoded protein is CASSLPWDKETQYF.

The genes are TRBV28 and TRBJ2-3; a possible D gene is TRBD1 (6 bases). Germline values: CDR1 MDHEN, CDR2 SYDVKM. V lost 6 bases to trimming and J lost 2 bases, with 15 bases between them. The CDR3 extends over 15 amino acids. The chain's CDR3 is CASSPPRDNTDTQYF. Written as DNA, the CDR3 is TGTGCCAGCAGCCCACCCCGGGACAACACAGATACGCAGTATTTT.

This clonotype came up many times. The chain has TRBV28 and TRBJ2-3; 8 bases line up with TRBD2. Trimming took 6 bases from V and 0 from J; bases not matched to a gene: 5. CDR3 length equals 15 residues. From germline, CDR1 is MDHEN and CDR2 SYDVKM. The CDR3 sequence is CASSHSGDSTDTQYF. The CDR3 region has the DNA TGTGCCAGCAGCCATAGCGGGGATAGCACAGATACGCAGTATTTT.

CDR3 nucleotide sequence: TGCGCCAGCAGCCAAGAGGGACTAGCTTTACGCACCGGGGAGCTGTTTTTT. Protein product: CASSQEGLALRTGELFF. V usage is TRBV4-3 and J usage is TRBJ2-2, with 9 bases aligning to TRBD2. With 0 bases clipped from V and 4 bases from J, the junction kept 6 bases outside the gene matches. This CDR3 spans 17 amino acids. The germline CDR1 and CDR2 sequences are LGHNA and YSLEER.

Many counts were recorded for this clonotype. The chain employs TRBV12-3 or TRBV12-4 and TRBJ1-4; no reliable D call. This CDR3 has 14 amino acids. Trimming removed 5 bases from V and 5 bases from J, with 12 bases in between. CDR3 sequence reads: CASSAQHLNEKLFF. The CDR3 DNA follows: TGTGCCAGCAGTGCCCAGCATTTGAATGAAAAACTGTTTTTT.

Only a few counts were recorded for this clonotype. The chain has TRBV28 and TRBJ2-7; 7 bases are a match to TRBD1. In germline, CDR1 is MDHEN, CDR2 SYDVKM. The V and J ends lost 6 bases and 5 bases, in that order; junction bases with no gene match: 10. The CDR3 spans 14 residues. The DNA of the CDR3 is TGTGCCAGCAGGACCGGGACAGTCGGAAACGAGCAGTACTTC. It encodes CASRTGTVGNEQYF.

J is TRBJ1-2 and V is TRBV4-3; D uncertain. CDR3 size: 15 residues. The V end lost 0 bases, the J end lost 8 bases, and 16 bases lay between the germline ends. CDR1 is LGHNA and CDR2 is YSLEER in the germline V gene. The CDR3, as DNA: TGCGCCAGCAGCCAAGAACCCCGAATAGGTGGGGGCTACACCTTC. Protein sequence: CASSQEPRIGGGYTF.

This clonotype was seen a few times. This chain uses TRBV4-1 with TRBJ1-5; the D is unclear. With 3 bases removed from V and 6 bases from J, the gap between germline ends came to 24 bases. Looked up from germline, CDR1 is MGHRA and CDR2 is YSYEKL. The CDR3 has 18 amino acids. In DNA, the CDR3 is TGCGCCAGCAGCCACTCAGGTAAAAAGATTTCAGCGTCTCAGCCCCAGCATTTT. Translation: CASSHSGKKISASQPQHF.

The chain links TRBV5-1 to TRBJ2-3, with D perhaps TRBD2 (6 bases). Trimming took 0 bases from V and 0 from J, leaving 11 bases between them. Germline V gives CDR1 SGHRS, CDR2 YFSETQ. The length of the CDR3 is 16 residues. The CDR3 nucleotides are TGCGCCAGCAGCTTGGCAACTAGCTTGAGCACAGATACGCAGTATTTT. Protein sequence: CASSLATSLSTDTQYF.

This chain uses TRBV29-1 with TRBJ1-2, with TRBD1 matching 8 bases. CDR1 SQVTM and CDR2 ANQGSEA come from the germline V gene. V trimming: 8 bases; J trimming: 4 bases; junction bases outside the gene matches: 3. The CDR3 is 11 residues long. The CDR3 DNA follows: TGCAGCAGCAGGGGGCCCTATGGCTACACCTTC. This sequence encodes CSSRGPYGYTF.

Remarks on this clonotype: The CDR3 does not end in the conserved phenylalanine or tryptophan, so this is likely a read error. The chain joins TRBV12-3 or TRBV12-4 to TRBJ1-2; TRBD1 matches at 7 bases. V gave up 6 bases and J gave up 3 bases; unmatched junction bases: 13. The CDR3 extends over 16 amino acids. CDR3 sequence: CASSPFLDRRDYGYTS. CDR3 bases: TGTGCCAGCAGCCCATTCCTGGACAGGCGTGACTATGGCTACACCTCC.

The chain joins TRBV5-1 to TRBJ1-1; tentatively, D is TRBD1 (5 bases). Between the trimmed V and J ends, which lost 1 base and 4 bases, there was a span of 17 bases. The germline V gene has CDR1 SGHRS and CDR2 YFSETQ. This CDR3 region has 16 residues. CDR3 in DNA: TGCGCCAGCAGCTTGAATAAGGCAGGGATTTCCACTGAAGCTTTCTTT. Encoded protein: CASSLNKAGISTEAFF. Supplemented by reference TRBV5-1 and TRBJ1-1, the full variable domain reads KAGVTQTPRYLIKTRGQQVTLSCSPISGHRSVSWYQQTPGQGLQFLFEYFSETQRNKGNFPGRFSGRQFSNSRSEMNVSTLELGDSALYLCASSLNKAGISTEAFFGQGTRLTVV.

This rearrangement joins TRBV12-3 or TRBV12-4 to TRBJ2-2, with 8 bases fitting TRBD2. The CDR3 has 15 residues. The trim removed 5 bases at V and 4 bases at J, leaving 6 bases unmatched. The CDR3 nucleotides read TGTGCCAGCAGTGCGGCGGGGGGCCCCACCGGGGAGCTGTTTTTT. It codes for CASSAAGGPTGELFF.

The rearrangement uses TRBV4-3 and TRBJ2-1; D is possibly TRBD2 (5 bases). The CDR3 is made up of 13 amino acids. CDR1 and CDR2 from the germline V gene are LGHNA and YSLEER. Trimming took off 1 base at V and 9 bases at J, with 10 bases between the two ends. The CDR3 nucleotides read TGCGCCAGCAGCCAAGTACGGGCGGGTGAGCAGTTCTTC. Translating gives CASSQVRAGEQFF.

This clonotype occurred once. The rearrangement links TRBV20-1 to TRBJ2-1, with 8 nucleotides matching TRBD2. CDR3 length equals 14 residues. Trimming at V came to 7 bases and at J to 9 bases, leaving 14 bases not matched to a gene. The germline CDR1 and CDR2 sequences are DFQATT and SNEGSKA (reference sequence). The CDR3 nucleotides read TGCAGTGAGAGAGGGGCGGGGGGATCCGGTGAGCAGTTCTTC. Translated, it gives CSERGAGGSGEQFF.

This clonotype was found many times. The genes are TRBV28 and TRBJ2-3; D is uncertain. V dropped 5 bases and J dropped 6 bases, with 9 bases sitting between them. This CDR3 region has 12 residues. CDR1 and CDR2 (germline): MDHEN, SYDVKM. CDR3 amino acids: CASSLNWDTQYF. The DNA for the CDR3 is TGTGCCAGCAGTCTAAACTGGGATACGCAGTATTTT.

This clonotype was counted many times. The chain combines TRBV7-6 with TRBJ2-3, with a tentative D call TRBD2 (5 bases). Germline lookup yields CDR1 SGHVS and CDR2 FNYEAQ. Between the trimmed V and J ends, which lost 5 bases and 2 bases, there was a span of 14 bases. This CDR3 contains 15 residues. Here the CDR3 reads CASSRLAGLTDTQYF. For the CDR3, the DNA is TGTGCCAGCAGCCGGCTGGCGGGCCTCACAGATACGCAGTATTTT.

The chain uses TRBV7-2 and TRBJ1-5; a weak D match, TRBD1 (5 bases). The CDR3 spans 17 residues. Germline V CDR1 and CDR2: SGHTA, FQGNSA. V was shortened by 0 bases and J by 7 bases, with 19 bases between the two germline ends. The CDR3 loop is CASSLAWDGRLGQPQHF. The CDR3 bases are TGTGCCAGCAGCTTAGCGTGGGACGGACGCCTCGGGCAGCCCCAGCATTTT.

This clonotype was seen more than once but under ten times. The V call is TRBV4-1, the J call TRBJ2-5, with TRBD2 matching 8 bases. The CDR3 covers 16 residues. V shed 2 bases, J shed 4 bases, and the junction held 9 bases outside the gene matches. Germline CDR1 reads MGHRA; CDR2 reads YSYEKL. This CDR3 reads CASSQRSGSKRETQYF. CDR3 sequence (DNA): TGCGCCAGCAGCCAAAGAAGCGGGAGTAAGAGAGAGACCCAGTACTTC.

The CDR3 bases are TGTGCCATCAGTGACGTGGCTACTAATGAAAAACTGTTTTTT. Its translation: CAISDVATNEKLFF. The chain couples TRBV10-3 to TRBJ1-4; D uncertain. V lost 3 bases and J 2 bases, leaving 7 bases between the germline ends. The CDR3 runs to 14 residues. Germline V gene lookup returns CDR1 ENHRY and CDR2 SYGVKD.

This clonotype was observed at least ten times. The chain couples TRBV4-2 to TRBJ2-7; 10 positions match TRBD2. Germline CDR1 is LGHNA and CDR2 is YNFKEQ. This CDR3 has 14 residues. After removal of 1 base from V and 3 bases from J, the junction contained 0 bases not matched to a gene. CDR3 nucleotide sequence: TGTGCCAGCAGCCAAGCTAGCGGGGGCTACGAGCAGTACTTC. Translating it yields CASSQASGGYEQYF.

This clonotype was seen only a few times. This chain joins TRBV5-1 and TRBJ1-2; D perhaps matches TRBD1 (5 bases). CDR1 and CDR2 (germline): SGHRS, YFSETQ. Trimming shortened V by 0 bases and J by 6 bases, and 6 bases separated the two germline ends. The CDR3 contains 12 residues. CDR3 sequence: CASSLVGDGYTF. As DNA, the CDR3 is TGCGCCAGCAGCTTGGTGGGGGATGGCTACACCTTC.

The chain is built from TRBV11-1 and TRBJ2-2; 10 bases agree with TRBD1. The CDR3 totals 16 residues. Germline trimming cut 4 bases from V and 4 bases from J; bases unmatched to any gene: 6. Germline lookup yields CDR1 SGHAT and CDR2 FQDESV (reference sequence). The CDR3 coding sequence is TGTGCCAGCAGCTCAGGGACAGGGGACTTCACCGGGGAGCTGTTTTTT. Its translation is CASSSGTGDFTGELFF.

This clonotype was counted a few times. V gene TRBV7-8 combines with J gene TRBJ1-1; 7 bases are a match to TRBD1. V shed 1 base, J shed 2 bases, and the junction held 16 bases outside the gene matches. CDR3 length: 19 residues. Germline V gene lookup returns CDR1 SGHVS and CDR2 FQNEAQ. CDR3 nucleotide sequence: TGTGCCAGCAGCTTAGGTTACCGTAGCAGGGGGGATCGAAACACTGAAGCTTTCTTT. As protein: CASSLGYRSRGDRNTEAFF.

CDR3 bases: TGTGCCAGCAGCTTATTCGTTGGCAGAGCCACAGATACGCAGTATTTT. This gives the protein CASSLFVGRATDTQYF. The V and J genes are TRBV7-6 and TRBJ2-3; D is uncertain. V was pared by 2 bases and J by 2 bases, with 14 bases between. The germline V gene encodes CDR1 SGHVS and CDR2 FNYEAQ. The CDR3 sequence is 16 residues long.

In this sample, this clonotype turned up many times. This CDR3 reads CSARASGRSKQYF. DNA of the CDR3: TGCAGTGCTAGAGCTAGCGGGAGGTCCAAGCAGTACTTC. The chain combines TRBV20-1 with TRBJ2-7; 11 bases are shared with TRBD2. Germline CDR1 DFQATT, CDR2 SNEGSKA (reference sequence). The CDR3 runs 13 residues. V trimming: 1 base; J trimming: 8 bases; junction bases outside the gene matches: 4.

The rearrangement joins TRBV4-1 to TRBJ2-7; 7 positions match TRBD2. After removal of 4 bases from V and 5 bases from J, the junction contained 8 bases not matched to a gene. Looked up from germline, CDR1 is MGHRA and CDR2 is YSYEKL. The CDR3 has 14 amino acids. For the CDR3, the DNA is TGCGCCAGCAGCCTATCGGCGGGAGTGCACGAGCAGTACTTC. Encoded protein: CASSLSAGVHEQYF.

This clonotype was seen more than once but under ten times. V gene TRBV3-1 combines with J gene TRBJ1-1, with D tentatively TRBD1 (5 bases). Germline V gene data show CDR1 as LGHDT and CDR2 as YNNKEL (reference sequence). The V and J ends lost 3 bases and 5 bases respectively, with 13 bases between them. The CDR3 extends over 14 amino acids. The CDR3 loop reads CASSHEGRGTEAFF. The CDR3 nucleotides are TGTGCCAGCAGCCACGAGGGACGGGGTACTGAAGCTTTCTTT.